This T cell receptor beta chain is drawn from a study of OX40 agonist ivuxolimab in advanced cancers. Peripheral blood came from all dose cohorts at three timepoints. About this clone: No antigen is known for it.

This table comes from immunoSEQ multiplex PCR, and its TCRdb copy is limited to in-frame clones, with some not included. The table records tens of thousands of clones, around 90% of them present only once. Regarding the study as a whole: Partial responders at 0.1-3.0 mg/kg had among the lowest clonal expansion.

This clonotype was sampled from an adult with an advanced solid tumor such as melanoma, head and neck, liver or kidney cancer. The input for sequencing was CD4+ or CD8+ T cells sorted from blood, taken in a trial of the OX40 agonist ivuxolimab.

This CDR3 reads CATSGDLRGAFF. As DNA, the CDR3 is TGTGCCACCAGCGGGGACCTTAGAGGAGCTTTCTTT. This chain links TRBV15 with TRBJ1-1, with D possibly being TRBD1 (5 bases). The CDR3 spans 12 residues. Germline V gene lookup returns CDR1 LNHNV and CDR2 YYDKDF (reference sequence). V dropped 5 bases and J dropped 10 bases, with 14 bases sitting between them. The variable domain in full, completed from reference TRBV15 and TRBJ1-1, reads DAMVIQNPRYQVTQFGKPVTLSCSQTLNHNVMYWYQQKSSQAPKLLFHYYDKDFNNEADTPDNFQSRRPNTSFCFLDIRSPGLGDTAMYLCATSGDLRGAFFGQGTRLTVV.